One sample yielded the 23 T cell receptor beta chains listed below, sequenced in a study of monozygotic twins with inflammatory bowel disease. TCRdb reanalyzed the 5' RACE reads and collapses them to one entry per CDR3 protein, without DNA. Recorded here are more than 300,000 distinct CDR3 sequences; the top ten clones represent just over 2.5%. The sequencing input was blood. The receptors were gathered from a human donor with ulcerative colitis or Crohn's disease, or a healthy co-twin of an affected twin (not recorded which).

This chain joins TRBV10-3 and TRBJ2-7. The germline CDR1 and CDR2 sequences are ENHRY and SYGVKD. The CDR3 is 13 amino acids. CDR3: CAISESRWDEQYF.

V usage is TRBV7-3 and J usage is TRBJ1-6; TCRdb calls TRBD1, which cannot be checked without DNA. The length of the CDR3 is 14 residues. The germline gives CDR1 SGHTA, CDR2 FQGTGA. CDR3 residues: CASSNGLGESPLHF. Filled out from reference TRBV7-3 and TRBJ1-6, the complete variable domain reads GAGVSQTPSNKVTEKGKYVELRCDPISGHTALYWYRQSLGQGPEFLIYFQGTGAADDSGLPNDRFFAVRPEGSVSTLKIQRTERGDSAVYLCASSNGLGESPLHFGNGTRLTVT.

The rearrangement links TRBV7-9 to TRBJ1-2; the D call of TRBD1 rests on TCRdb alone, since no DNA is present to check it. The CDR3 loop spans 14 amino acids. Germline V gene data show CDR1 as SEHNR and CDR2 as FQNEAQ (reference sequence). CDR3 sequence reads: CASSLVGQGHGYTF.

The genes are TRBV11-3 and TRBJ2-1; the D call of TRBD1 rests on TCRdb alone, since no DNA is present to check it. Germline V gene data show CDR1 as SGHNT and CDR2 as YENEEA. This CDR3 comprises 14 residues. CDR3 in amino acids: CASSPHRGVVEQFF.

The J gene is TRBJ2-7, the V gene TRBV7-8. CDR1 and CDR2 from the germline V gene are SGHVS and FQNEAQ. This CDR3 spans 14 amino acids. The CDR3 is CASSPTRHVYEQYF.

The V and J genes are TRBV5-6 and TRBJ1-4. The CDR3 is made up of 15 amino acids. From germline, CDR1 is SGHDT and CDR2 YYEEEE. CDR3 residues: CASRGIRDLNEKLFF. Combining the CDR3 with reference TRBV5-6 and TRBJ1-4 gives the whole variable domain DAGVTQSPTHLIKTRGQQVTLRCSPKSGHDTVSWYQQALGQGPQFIFQYYEEEERQRGNFPDRFSGHQFPNYSSELNVNALLLGDSALYLCASRGIRDLNEKLFFGSGTQLSVL.

The CDR3 is CATSNLGVNTEAFF. J is TRBJ1-1 and V is TRBV15; lacking DNA, the TRBD1 call made by TCRdb goes unchecked. CDR1 and CDR2 (germline): LNHNV, YYDKDF (reference sequence). The length of the CDR3 is 14 residues.

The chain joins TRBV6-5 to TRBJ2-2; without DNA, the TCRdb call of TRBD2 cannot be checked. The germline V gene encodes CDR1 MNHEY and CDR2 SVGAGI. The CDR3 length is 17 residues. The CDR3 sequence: CASSYSGPRSRAGELFF.

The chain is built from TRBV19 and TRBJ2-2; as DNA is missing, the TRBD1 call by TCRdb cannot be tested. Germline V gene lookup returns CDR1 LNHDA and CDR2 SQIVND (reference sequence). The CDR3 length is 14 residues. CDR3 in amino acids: CATVDRANTGELFF.

This chain's CDR3 is CASSLRTVTEAFF. The chain joins TRBV3-1 to TRBJ1-1. Germline V CDR1 and CDR2: LGHDT, YNNKEL (reference sequence). The CDR3 runs 13 residues.

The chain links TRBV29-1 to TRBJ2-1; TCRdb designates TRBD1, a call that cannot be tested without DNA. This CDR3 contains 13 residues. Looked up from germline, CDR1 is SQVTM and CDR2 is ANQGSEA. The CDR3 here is CSGNRQGVDEQFF.

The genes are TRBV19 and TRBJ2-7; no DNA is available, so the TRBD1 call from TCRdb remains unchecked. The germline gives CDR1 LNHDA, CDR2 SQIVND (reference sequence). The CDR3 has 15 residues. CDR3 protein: CASSMEDTTSYEQYF.

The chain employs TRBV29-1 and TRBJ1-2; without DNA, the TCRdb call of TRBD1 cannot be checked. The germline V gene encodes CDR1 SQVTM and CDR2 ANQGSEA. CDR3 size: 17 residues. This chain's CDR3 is CSVPGGQTNLRAVGYTF.

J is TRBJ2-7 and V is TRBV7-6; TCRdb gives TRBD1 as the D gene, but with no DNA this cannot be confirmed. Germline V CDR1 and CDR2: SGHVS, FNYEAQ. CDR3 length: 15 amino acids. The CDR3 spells CASILRSGTNYEQYF.

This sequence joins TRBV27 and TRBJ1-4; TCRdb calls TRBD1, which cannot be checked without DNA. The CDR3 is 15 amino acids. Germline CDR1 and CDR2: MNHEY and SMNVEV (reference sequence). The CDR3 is CASSSPGTGSEKLFF.

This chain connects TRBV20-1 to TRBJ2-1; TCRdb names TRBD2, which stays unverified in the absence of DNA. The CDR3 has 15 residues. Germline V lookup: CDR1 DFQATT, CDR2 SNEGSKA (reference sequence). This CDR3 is CSARMGTSPYNEQFF.

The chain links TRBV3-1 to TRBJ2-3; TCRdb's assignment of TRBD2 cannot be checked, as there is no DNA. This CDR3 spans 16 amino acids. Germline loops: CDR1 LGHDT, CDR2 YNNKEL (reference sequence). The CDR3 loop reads CASSQDRMGVTDTQYF.

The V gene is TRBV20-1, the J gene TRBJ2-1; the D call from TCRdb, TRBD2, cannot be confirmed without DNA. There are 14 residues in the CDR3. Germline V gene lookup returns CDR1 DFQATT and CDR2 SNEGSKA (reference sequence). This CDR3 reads CSYSGKSRVNEQFF.

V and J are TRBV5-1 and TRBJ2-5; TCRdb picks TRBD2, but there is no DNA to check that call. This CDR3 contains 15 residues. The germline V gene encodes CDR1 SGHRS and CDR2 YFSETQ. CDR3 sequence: CASSLAGTSGETQYF.

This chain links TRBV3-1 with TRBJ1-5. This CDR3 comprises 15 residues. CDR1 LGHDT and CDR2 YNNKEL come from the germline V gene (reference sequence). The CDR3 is CASSQAGNSNQPQHF.

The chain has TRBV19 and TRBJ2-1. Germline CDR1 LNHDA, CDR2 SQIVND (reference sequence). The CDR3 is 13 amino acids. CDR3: CASSLRSNNEQFF. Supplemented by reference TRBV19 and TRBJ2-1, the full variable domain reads DGGITQSPKYLFRKEGQNVTLSCEQNLNHDAMYWYRQDPGQGLRLIYYSQIVNDFQKGDIAEGYSVSREKKESFPLTVTSAQKNPTAFYLCASSLRSNNEQFFGPGTRLTVL.

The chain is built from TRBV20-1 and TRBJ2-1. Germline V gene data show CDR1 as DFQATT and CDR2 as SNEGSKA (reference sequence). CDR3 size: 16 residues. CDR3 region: CSAKKILADTYNEQFF.

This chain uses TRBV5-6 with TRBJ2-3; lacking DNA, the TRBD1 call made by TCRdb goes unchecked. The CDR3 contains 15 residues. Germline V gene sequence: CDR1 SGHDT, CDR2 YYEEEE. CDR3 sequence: CASSLGGAYTDTQYF.